This TCR beta chain stems from a study of OX40 agonist ivuxolimab in advanced cancers. Germline CDR1 is MGHRA and CDR2 is YSYEKL. The CDR3 spans 15 residues. V lost 2 bases, J lost 5 bases, and 3 bases stayed unmatched. As regards this clone: No antigen is known for it.

Profiling relied on immunoSEQ multiplex PCR, and the TCRdb table lists in-frame clones only, not all of them. The data contain approximately 61,000 clones, around 90% of them singletons. Findings and limits, study-wide: Averaging showed that CD8+ T cells had more expanded clones than CD4+ did. Both blood CD4+ and CD8+ T cells showed clonal growth by week 6 at 0.1 to 3.0 mg/kg.

The rearrangement joins TRBV4-1 to TRBJ2-5; 12 bases are shared with TRBD1. Sequenced material: CD4+ or CD8+ T cells sorted from blood, taken in a trial of the OX40 agonist ivuxolimab. This sequence originates from an adult with an advanced solid tumor such as melanoma, head and neck, liver or kidney cancer. The CDR3 DNA sequence: TGCGCCAGCAGCCAATCCGGGACAGGGGGCGAGACCCAGTACTTC. It is translated as CASSQSGTGGETQYF.